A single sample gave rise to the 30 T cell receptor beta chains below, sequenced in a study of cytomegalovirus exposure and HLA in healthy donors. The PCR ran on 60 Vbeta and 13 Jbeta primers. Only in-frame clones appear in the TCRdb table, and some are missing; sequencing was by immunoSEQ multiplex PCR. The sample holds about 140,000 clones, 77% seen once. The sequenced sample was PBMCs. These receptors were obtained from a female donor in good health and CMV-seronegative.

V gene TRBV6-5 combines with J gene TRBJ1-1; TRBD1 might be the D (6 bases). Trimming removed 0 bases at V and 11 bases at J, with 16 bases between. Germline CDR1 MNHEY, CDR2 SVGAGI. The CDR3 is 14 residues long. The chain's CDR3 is CASSYSQADRTAFF. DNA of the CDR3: TGTGCCAGCAGTTACTCGCAAGCGGACAGAACGGCTTTCTTT.

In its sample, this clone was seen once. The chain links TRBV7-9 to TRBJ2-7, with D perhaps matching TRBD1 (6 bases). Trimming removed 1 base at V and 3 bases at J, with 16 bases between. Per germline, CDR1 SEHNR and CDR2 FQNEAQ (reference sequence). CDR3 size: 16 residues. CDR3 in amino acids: CASSLVGPIQGYEQYF. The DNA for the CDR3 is TGTGCCAGCAGCTTAGTAGGGCCCATACAGGGCTACGAGCAGTACTTC.

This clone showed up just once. CDR3 in amino acids: CASSEKRGSGTEAFF. The DNA for the CDR3 is TGCGCCAGCAGTGAGAAGAGGGGGTCGGGCACTGAAGCTTTCTTT. This sequence joins TRBV10-1 and TRBJ1-1, with D possibly being TRBD1 (6 bases). The V and J ends lost 2 bases and 4 bases respectively, with 14 bases between them. Germline V gives CDR1 WNHNN, CDR2 SYGVQD (reference sequence). The CDR3 has 15 amino acids.

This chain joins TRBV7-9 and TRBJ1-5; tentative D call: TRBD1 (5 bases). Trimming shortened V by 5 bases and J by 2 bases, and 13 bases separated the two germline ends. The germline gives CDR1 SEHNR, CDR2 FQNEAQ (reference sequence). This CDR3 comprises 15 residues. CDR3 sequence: CASSLGGGGNQPQHF. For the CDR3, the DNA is TGTGCCAGCAGCCTGGGGGGGGGTGGCAATCAGCCCCAGCATTTT.

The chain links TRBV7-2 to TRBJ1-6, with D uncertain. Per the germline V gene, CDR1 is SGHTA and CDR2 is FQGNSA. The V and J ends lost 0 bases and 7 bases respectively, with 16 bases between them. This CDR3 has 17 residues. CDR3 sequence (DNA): TGTGCCAGCAGCTTAGCCTCGGCGGGTACGGCAAATTCACCCCTCCACTTT. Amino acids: CASSLASAGTANSPLHF.

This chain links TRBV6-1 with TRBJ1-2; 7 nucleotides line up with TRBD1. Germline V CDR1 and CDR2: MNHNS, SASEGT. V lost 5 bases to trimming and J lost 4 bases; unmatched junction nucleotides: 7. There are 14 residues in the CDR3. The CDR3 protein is CASSWTGMFYGYTF. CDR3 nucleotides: TGTGCCAGCAGTTGGACAGGAATGTTCTATGGCTACACCTTC.

The CDR3 protein is CASSQSDRARGAFF. The CDR3 DNA reads as TGCGCCAGCAGCCAATCCGACAGGGCCCGAGGGGCTTTCTTT. The rearrangement uses TRBV4-1 and TRBJ1-1; TRBD1 agrees at 7 bases. This CDR3 is built from 14 residues. Germline CDR1 reads MGHRA; CDR2 reads YSYEKL. V was clipped by 2 bases and J by 11 bases; unmatched bases: 11.

This chain's CDR3 is CASAQGNQPQHF. The CDR3, as DNA: TGTGCTAGTGCGCAGGGTAATCAGCCCCAGCATTTT. The rearrangement links TRBV12-5 to TRBJ1-5; possible D gene TRBD1, 5 bases. This CDR3 has 12 residues. The V end lost 7 bases, the J end lost 4 bases, and 8 bases lay between the germline ends. CDR1 and CDR2 (germline): LGHNT, FRNRAP.

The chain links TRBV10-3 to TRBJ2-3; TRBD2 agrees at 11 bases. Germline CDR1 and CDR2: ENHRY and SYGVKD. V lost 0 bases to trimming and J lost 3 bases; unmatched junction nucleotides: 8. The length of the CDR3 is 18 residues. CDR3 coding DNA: TGTGCCATCAGTGAGTCGTTAGCTAGCGGGGGGCGGACAGATACGCAGTATTTT. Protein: CAISESLASGGRTDTQYF.

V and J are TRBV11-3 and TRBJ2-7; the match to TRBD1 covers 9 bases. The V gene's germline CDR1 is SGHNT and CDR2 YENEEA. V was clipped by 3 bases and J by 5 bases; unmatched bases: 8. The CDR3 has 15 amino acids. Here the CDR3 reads CASSLGTGRTDEQYF. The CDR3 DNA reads TGTGCCAGCAGCTTGGGGACAGGGAGGACTGACGAGCAGTACTTC. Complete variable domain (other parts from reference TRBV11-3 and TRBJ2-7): EAGVVQSPRYKIIEKKQPVAFWCNPISGHNTLYWYLQNLGQGPELLIRYENEEAVDDSQLPKDRFSAERLKGVDSTLKIQPAELGDSAVYLCASSLGTGRTDEQYFGPGTRLTVT.

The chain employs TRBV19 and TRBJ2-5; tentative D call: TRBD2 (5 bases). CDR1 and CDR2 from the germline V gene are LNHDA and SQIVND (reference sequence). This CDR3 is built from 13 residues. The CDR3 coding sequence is TGTCCCCCTCTTAAGGGAGCCCAAGAGACCCAGTACTTC. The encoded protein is CPPLKGAQETQYF.

CDR3 loop: CASSLGTSGTNNEQFF. The CDR3 DNA reads as TGTGCCAGCTCACTGGGGACTAGCGGGACAAACAATGAGCAGTTCTTC. This chain uses TRBV18 with TRBJ2-1; 13 nucleotides line up with TRBD2. Germline trimming cut 4 bases from V and 5 bases from J; bases unmatched to any gene: 5. There are 16 residues in the CDR3. Germline V gene sequence: CDR1 KGHSH, CDR2 LQKENI.

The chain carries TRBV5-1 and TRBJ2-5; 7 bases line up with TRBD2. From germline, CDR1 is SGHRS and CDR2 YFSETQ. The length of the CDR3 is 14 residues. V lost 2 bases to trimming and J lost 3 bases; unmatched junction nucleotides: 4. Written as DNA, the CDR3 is TGCGCCAGCAGCTTCATGAGCGGGAAAGAGACCCAGTACTTC. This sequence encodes CASSFMSGKETQYF.

The DNA of the CDR3 is TGTGCCAGCAGTGACAGGTCGGAAACTGAAGCTTTCTTT. Translation gives CASSDRSETEAFF. The V call is TRBV7-2, the J call TRBJ1-1; D might be TRBD1 (6 bases). Trimming removed 6 bases at V and 5 bases at J, with 13 bases between. From germline, CDR1 is SGHTA and CDR2 FQGNSA. This CDR3 has 13 residues.

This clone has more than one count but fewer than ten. CDR3 sequence: CASSMTGTGNTIYF. CDR3 DNA: TGCGCCAGCAGCATGACAGGGACAGGAAACACCATATATTTT. The chain employs TRBV5-1 and TRBJ1-3; TRBD1 aligns across 7 bases. With V trimmed by 4 bases and J by 4 bases, 5 bases remained unmatched. This CDR3 spans 14 amino acids. CDR1 SGHRS and CDR2 YFSETQ come from the germline V gene.

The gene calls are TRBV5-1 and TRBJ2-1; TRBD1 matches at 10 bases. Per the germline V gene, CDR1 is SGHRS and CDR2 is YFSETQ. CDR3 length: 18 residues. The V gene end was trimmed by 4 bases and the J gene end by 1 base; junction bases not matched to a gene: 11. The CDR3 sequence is CASSGSRDRGISYNEQFF. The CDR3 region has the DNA TGCGCCAGCAGCGGGTCTCGGGACAGGGGTATATCCTACAATGAGCAGTTCTTC.

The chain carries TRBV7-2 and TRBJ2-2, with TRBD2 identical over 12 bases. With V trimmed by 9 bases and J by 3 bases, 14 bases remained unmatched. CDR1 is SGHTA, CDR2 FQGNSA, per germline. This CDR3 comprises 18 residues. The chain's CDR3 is CASPLTQLAGGYTGELFF. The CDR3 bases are TGTGCCAGTCCCCTCACCCAGCTAGCGGGGGGGTACACCGGGGAGCTGTTTTTT.

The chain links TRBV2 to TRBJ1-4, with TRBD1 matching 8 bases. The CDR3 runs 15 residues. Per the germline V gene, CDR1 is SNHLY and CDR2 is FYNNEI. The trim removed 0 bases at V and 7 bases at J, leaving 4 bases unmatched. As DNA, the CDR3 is TGTGCCAGCAGTGAAGCGCCCGACAGGGGTGAAAAACTGTTTTTT. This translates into CASSEAPDRGEKLFF.

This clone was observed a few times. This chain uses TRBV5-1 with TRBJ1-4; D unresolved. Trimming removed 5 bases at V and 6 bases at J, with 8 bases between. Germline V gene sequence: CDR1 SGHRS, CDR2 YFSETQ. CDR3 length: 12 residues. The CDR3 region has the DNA TGCGCCAGCAGACAGCCGGATGAAAAACTGTTTTTT. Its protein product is CASRQPDEKLFF.

CDR3 in DNA: TGTGCCAGCAGTCCTGGACAGTGGGCTGAAGCTTTCTTT. This codes for CASSPGQWAEAFF. The chain carries TRBV28 and TRBJ1-1; D perhaps matches TRBD1 (6 bases). Germline lookup yields CDR1 MDHEN and CDR2 SYDVKM. This CDR3 has 13 amino acids. V was trimmed by 5 bases and J by 6 bases, leaving 13 bases between them.

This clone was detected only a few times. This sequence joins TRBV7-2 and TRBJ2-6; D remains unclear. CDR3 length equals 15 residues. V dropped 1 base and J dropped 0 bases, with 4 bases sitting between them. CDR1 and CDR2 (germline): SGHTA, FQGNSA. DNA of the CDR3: TGTGCCAGCAGCTTAGACAGCTCTGGGGCCAACGTCCTGACTTTC. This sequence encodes CASSLDSSGANVLTF.

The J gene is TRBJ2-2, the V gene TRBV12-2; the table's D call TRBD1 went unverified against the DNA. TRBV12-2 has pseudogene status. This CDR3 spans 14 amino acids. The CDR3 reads CASRRDRGLGELFF. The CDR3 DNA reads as TGTGCAAGTCGCCGGGACAGGGGTCTCGGGGAGCTGTTTTTT.

The CDR3 reads CASSPAVLDTDTQYF. Here the CDR3 DNA reads TGTGCCAGCAGCCCGGCGGTCCTAGACACAGATACGCAGTATTTT. The chain uses TRBV7-8 and TRBJ2-3; D is uncertain. Germline CDR1 and CDR2: SGHVS and FQNEAQ. V lost 5 bases, J lost 2 bases, and 14 bases lay in between. The CDR3 is made up of 15 amino acids.

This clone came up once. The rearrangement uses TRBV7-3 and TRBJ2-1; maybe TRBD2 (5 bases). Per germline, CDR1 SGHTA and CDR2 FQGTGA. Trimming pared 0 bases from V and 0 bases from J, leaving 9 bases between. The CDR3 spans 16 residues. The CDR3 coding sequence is TGTGCCAGCAGCTTAACGGACTTCAGCTCCTACAATGAGCAGTTCTTC. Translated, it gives CASSLTDFSSYNEQFF.

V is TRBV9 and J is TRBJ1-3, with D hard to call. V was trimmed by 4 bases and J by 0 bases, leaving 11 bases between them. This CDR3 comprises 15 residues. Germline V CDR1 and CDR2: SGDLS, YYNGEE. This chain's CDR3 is CASSPDGPSGNTIYF. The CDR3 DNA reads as TGTGCCAGCAGCCCCGATGGCCCCTCTGGAAACACCATATATTTT.

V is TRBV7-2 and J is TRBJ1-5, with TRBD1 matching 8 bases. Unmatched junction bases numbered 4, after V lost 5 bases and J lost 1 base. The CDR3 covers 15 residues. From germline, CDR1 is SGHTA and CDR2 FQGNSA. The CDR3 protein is CASSVNRGSNQPQHF. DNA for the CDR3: TGTGCCAGCAGCGTTAACAGGGGGAGCAATCAGCCCCAGCATTTT.

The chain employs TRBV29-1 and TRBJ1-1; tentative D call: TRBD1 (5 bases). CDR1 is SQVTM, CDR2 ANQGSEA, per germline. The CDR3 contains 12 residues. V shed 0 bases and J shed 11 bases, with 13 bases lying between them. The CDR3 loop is CSVEDPGGMAFF. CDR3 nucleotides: TGCAGCGTTGAAGATCCCGGGGGTATGGCTTTCTTT.

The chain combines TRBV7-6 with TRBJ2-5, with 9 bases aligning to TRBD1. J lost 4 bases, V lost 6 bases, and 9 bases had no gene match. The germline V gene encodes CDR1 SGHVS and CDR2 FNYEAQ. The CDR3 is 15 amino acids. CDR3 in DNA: TGTGCCAGCAGTTTGATACAGGGGGCCCGAGAGACCCAGTACTTC. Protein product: CASSLIQGARETQYF.

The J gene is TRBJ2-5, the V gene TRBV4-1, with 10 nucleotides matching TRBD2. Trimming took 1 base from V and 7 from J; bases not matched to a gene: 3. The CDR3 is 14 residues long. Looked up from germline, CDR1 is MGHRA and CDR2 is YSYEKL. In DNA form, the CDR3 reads TGCGCCAGCAGCCAAGGCTTAGCGGGAGGGACCCAGTACTTC. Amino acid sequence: CASSQGLAGGTQYF.

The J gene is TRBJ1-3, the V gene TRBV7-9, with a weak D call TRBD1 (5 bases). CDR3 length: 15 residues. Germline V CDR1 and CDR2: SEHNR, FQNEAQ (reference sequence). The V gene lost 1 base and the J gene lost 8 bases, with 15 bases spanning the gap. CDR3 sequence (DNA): TGTGCCAGCAGCTTAGAAGGGACCGGGGGGGACACCATATATTTT. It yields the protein CASSLEGTGGDTIYF.